These 28 T cell receptor beta chains share one sample of origin, sequenced in a study of hypomethylating agent response in myelodysplastic syndrome. Clones were read by immunoSEQ multiplex PCR, and TCRdb kept only the in-frame ones, dropping some. This table has some 9,600 clones, more than 80% appearing once. Sequencing used bone marrow, obtained before or after starting hypomethylating agent treatment for myelodysplastic syndrome (not recorded which). The receptors were sampled from a human donor with myelodysplastic syndrome.

CDR3 region: CASSHLAGTGTTDTQYF. CDR3 nucleotides: TGTGCCAGCAGCCACCTCGCCGGGACAGGGACCACAGATACGCAGTATTTT. This chain joins TRBV14 and TRBJ2-3; 9 bases map to TRBD1. In germline, CDR1 is SGHDN, CDR2 FVKESK. Germline trimming cut 3 bases from V and 2 bases from J; bases unmatched to any gene: 9. This CDR3 is built from 17 residues.

The chain combines TRBV5-1 with TRBJ2-1; possibly TRBD2 for D (6 bases). Germline V lookup: CDR1 SGHRS, CDR2 YFSETQ. This CDR3 has 16 residues. The V end was cut by 5 bases, the J end by 0 bases, with 15 bases between. The CDR3 spells CASSRGTFSSYNEQFF. CDR3 coding DNA: TGCGCCAGCAGTCGAGGGACTTTCAGCTCCTACAATGAGCAGTTCTTC. Together with reference TRBV5-1 and TRBJ2-1, the CDR3 gives the full variable domain: KAGVTQTPRYLIKTRGQQVTLSCSPISGHRSVSWYQQTPGQGLQFLFEYFSETQRNKGNFPGRFSGRQFSNSRSEMNVSTLELGDSALYLCASSRGTFSSYNEQFFGPGTRLTVL.

V gene TRBV6-1 combines with J gene TRBJ2-3; D call uncertain. Germline values: CDR1 MNHNS, CDR2 SASEGT. The CDR3 length is 12 residues. V shed 7 bases and J shed 2 bases, with 7 bases lying between them. CDR3: CASTHYTDTQYF. CDR3 bases: TGTGCCAGCACACACTACACAGATACGCAGTATTTT.

The CDR3 DNA is TGTGCCAGCAGCCAAGGAACAGGGGGCCTAAATCAGCCCCAGCATTTT. Protein sequence: CASSQGTGGLNQPQHF. The genes are TRBV4-2 and TRBJ1-5, with 9 bases fitting TRBD1. This CDR3 spans 16 amino acids. Germline CDR1 reads LGHNA; CDR2 reads YNFKEQ. The V segment lost 1 base and the J segment 4 bases; nucleotides outside the gene matches: 5.

In this sample, this clone turned up a few times. The chain is built from TRBV18 and TRBJ1-5; a possible D gene is TRBD1 (5 bases). Germline V lookup: CDR1 KGHSH, CDR2 LQKENI. CDR3 length equals 16 residues. V gave up 5 bases and J gave up 1 base, with 15 bases separating them. CDR3 protein: CASSAQGRASNQPQHF. In nucleotides, the CDR3 is TGTGCCAGCTCAGCCCAGGGAAGGGCGAGCAATCAGCCCCAGCATTTT.

The rearrangement links TRBV5-1 to TRBJ1-2; TRBD1 agrees at 10 bases. The germline V gene has CDR1 SGHRS and CDR2 YFSETQ. Trimming at V came to 0 bases and at J to 4 bases, leaving 9 bases not matched to a gene. The CDR3 has 17 residues. CDR3: CASSLARQGARIYGYTF. The CDR3 region has the DNA TGCGCCAGCAGCTTGGCCCGACAGGGGGCGCGGATCTATGGCTACACCTTC.

This chain uses TRBV12-5 with TRBJ1-2, with a tentative D call TRBD1 (5 bases). Between the trimmed V and J ends, which lost 2 bases and 4 bases, there was a span of 23 bases. In germline, CDR1 is LGHNT, CDR2 FRNRAP. The CDR3 consists of 18 residues. The CDR3 DNA reads TGTGCTAGTGGTTTGCTCCGACAGACTCCTTCAAACGTCTATGGCTACACCTTC. Translation: CASGLLRQTPSNVYGYTF.

This clone came up once. The V and J genes are TRBV6-1 and TRBJ2-2, with TRBD2 as a possible D gene (5 bases). Per germline, CDR1 MNHNS and CDR2 SASEGT. Trimming removed 2 bases at V and 0 bases at J, with 7 bases between. The CDR3 extends over 15 amino acids. CDR3 loop: CASSEFGANTGELFF. The CDR3 region has the DNA TGTGCCAGCAGTGAATTCGGGGCGAACACCGGGGAGCTGTTTTTT.

Only a few counts were recorded for this clone. This chain joins TRBV4-1 and TRBJ1-2; no definite D call. With 5 bases removed from V and 0 bases from J, the gap between germline ends came to 7 bases. Per the germline V gene, CDR1 is MGHRA and CDR2 is YSYEKL. CDR3 length: 13 residues. CDR3 region: CASSKLANYGYTF. In nucleotides, the CDR3 is TGCGCCAGCAGCAAGCTAGCTAACTATGGCTACACCTTC.

This chain uses TRBV23-1 with TRBJ1-3; D remains ambiguous. TRBV23-1 falls under the ORF class, with uncertain function. The ends were cut back, 0 bases at V and 4 bases at J, with 10 bases in the middle. This CDR3 is 15 amino acids long. CDR3 protein: CASSQSPQRGNTIYF. CDR3 nucleotides: TGCGCCAGCAGTCAATCACCCCAGAGAGGAAACACCATATATTTT.

The genes are TRBV6-5 and TRBJ2-7; 10 positions match TRBD1. After removal of 8 bases from V and 6 bases from J, the junction contained 10 bases not matched to a gene. CDR1 MNHEY and CDR2 SVGAGI come from the germline V gene. This CDR3 is built from 14 residues. The CDR3 region is CASAQTGGRVEQYF. CDR3 sequence (DNA): TGTGCCAGCGCACAGACAGGGGGCCGGGTCGAGCAGTACTTC.

The chain combines TRBV28 with TRBJ1-1; TRBD1 matches 11 bases. The germline V gene has CDR1 MDHEN and CDR2 SYDVKM. The V segment lost 5 bases and the J segment 5 bases; nucleotides outside the gene matches: 7. The CDR3 is 15 residues long. CDR3 sequence (DNA): TGTGCCAGCAGTCAAAGGACAGGGGGCGGAACTGAAGCTTTCTTT. Encoded protein: CASSQRTGGGTEAFF. Using reference TRBV28 and TRBJ1-1 for the parts outside the CDR3, the full variable domain is DVKVTQSSRYLVKRTGEKVFLECVQDMDHENMFWYRQDPGLGLRLIYFSYDVKMKEKGDIPEGYSVSREKKERFSLILESASTNQTSMYLCASSQRTGGGTEAFFGQGTRLTVV.

V gene TRBV20-1 combines with J gene TRBJ1-2; D unclear. Germline values: CDR1 DFQATT, CDR2 SNEGSKA (reference sequence). This CDR3 has 11 amino acids. Trimming removed 0 bases from V and 9 bases from J, with 8 bases in between. CDR3 protein: CSARDGQSYTF. As DNA, the CDR3 is TGCAGTGCTAGAGATGGCCAGAGCTACACCTTC.

V and J are TRBV7-3 and TRBJ1-1, with D maybe TRBD1 (5 bases). V dropped 5 bases and J dropped 1 base, with 8 bases sitting between them. Germline-derived CDR1 and CDR2 are SGHTA and FQGTGA. The CDR3 loop spans 13 amino acids. The CDR3 region is CASSPGQNTEAFF. CDR3 coding DNA: TGTGCCAGCAGCCCAGGGCAGAACACTGAAGCTTTCTTT.

The gene calls are TRBV30 and TRBJ2-7; D is possibly TRBD1 or TRBD2 (5 bases each). CDR3 length: 13 amino acids. CDR1 is GTSNPN and CDR2 is SVGIG in the germline V gene (reference sequence). V was trimmed by 3 bases and J by 4 bases, leaving 13 bases between them. CDR3 sequence (DNA): TGTGCCTGGAGCCGGGACCACCTTTACGAGCAGTACTTC. The encoded protein is CAWSRDHLYEQYF.

The chain recombines TRBV7-9 with TRBJ2-1; the match to TRBD2 covers 14 bases. J was trimmed by 2 bases and V by 4 bases; bases with no gene match: 7. The CDR3 sequence is 18 residues long. Looked up from germline, CDR1 is SEHNR and CDR2 is FQNEAQ (reference sequence). The CDR3 nucleotides read TGTGCCAGCAGCTCGACCGGGACTAGCGGGAGAACCTACAATGAGCAGTTCTTC. Its translation: CASSSTGTSGRTYNEQFF.

CDR3 sequence: CASSLWGSNQPQHF. The CDR3 DNA follows: TGTGCCAGCAGTTTATGGGGGAGCAATCAGCCCCAGCATTTT. This chain connects TRBV28 to TRBJ1-5, with unresolved D. Trimming stripped 0 bases from V and 1 base from J, with 4 bases between. This CDR3 spans 14 amino acids. Germline V gene lookup returns CDR1 MDHEN and CDR2 SYDVKM.

V is TRBV29-1 and J is TRBJ1-2, with no clear D. Germline lookup yields CDR1 SQVTM and CDR2 ANQGSEA. Trimming took 5 bases from V and 4 from J, leaving 8 bases between them. The CDR3 sequence is 11 residues long. As DNA, the CDR3 is TGCAGCGTTATAGAAGGCTATGGCTACACCTTC. Amino acid sequence: CSVIEGYGYTF.

The chain is built from TRBV27 and TRBJ2-1; tentative D call: TRBD2 (5 bases). V was cut by 6 bases and J by 14 bases, with 14 bases left in between. The CDR3 sequence is 11 residues long. The germline gives CDR1 MNHEY, CDR2 SMNVEV (reference sequence). The CDR3 loop reads CASSEFGVEFF. The CDR3 DNA sequence: TGTGCCAGCAGCGAATTCGGGGTTGAGTTCTTC.

The chain links TRBV10-1 to TRBJ2-5, with D perhaps given as TRBD1 or TRBD2 (5 bases each). Germline V gene data show CDR1 as WNHNN and CDR2 as SYGVQD (reference sequence). V was pared by 6 bases and J by 5 bases, with 13 bases between. The CDR3 consists of 13 residues. The CDR3 sequence is CASSDAWGETQYF. As DNA, the CDR3 is TGCGCCAGCAGCGATGCTTGGGGGGAGACCCAGTACTTC.

Turning to this clone: A junction boundary mismatches the germline segment, possibly from a read error. This chain links TRBV6-1 with TRBJ2-7; D is unresolved. This CDR3 spans 12 amino acids. Germline assignment: CDR1 MNHNS and CDR2 SASEGT. The CDR3: CAGRTDLYEQYF. The DNA of the CDR3 is TGTGCCGGCAGAACGGACCTCTACGAGCAGTACTTC.

The DNA for the CDR3 is TGTGCCAGCAGCAGGCCCGGGATTAGCGGGGCCTACGAGCAGTACTTC. This sequence encodes CASSRPGISGAYEQYF. The chain uses TRBV5-4 and TRBJ2-7, with 8 positions matching TRBD2. CDR1 is SGHNT and CDR2 is YYREEE in the germline V gene (reference sequence). The V gene end was trimmed by 4 bases and the J gene end by 2 bases; junction bases not matched to a gene: 11. This CDR3 has 16 amino acids.

The J gene is TRBJ2-2, the V gene TRBV5-6; TRBD2 matches 11 bases. The ends lost 4 bases at V and 6 bases at J; junction bases unmatched: 5. The germline gives CDR1 SGHDT, CDR2 YYEEEE. This CDR3 spans 15 amino acids. This chain's CDR3 is CASSTLAGEAGELFF. The CDR3 region has the DNA TGTGCCAGCAGCACACTAGCGGGGGAAGCCGGGGAGCTGTTTTTT.

This chain uses TRBV5-1 with TRBJ2-1, with 8 bases aligning to TRBD1. Losses at the gene ends were 3 bases for V and 5 bases for J; bases not matched to a gene: 7. The germline V gene has CDR1 SGHRS and CDR2 YFSETQ. This CDR3 has 15 residues. The CDR3 DNA follows: TGCGCCAGCAGCTCCAGGGACAGGTCGGACAATGAGCAGTTCTTC. Translated: CASSSRDRSDNEQFF.

The chain recombines TRBV28 with TRBJ2-4; 7 positions match TRBD1. CDR1 is MDHEN, CDR2 SYDVKM, per germline. The V gene end was trimmed by 1 base and the J gene end by 5 bases; junction bases not matched to a gene: 2. The CDR3 extends over 14 amino acids. The CDR3 bases are TGTGCCAGCAGTTTATTTGGGACAGAAAACATTCAGTACTTC. It encodes CASSLFGTENIQYF.

This clone came up a few times. The V and J genes are TRBV27 and TRBJ1-2, with D unresolved. The CDR3 spans 15 residues. Germline-derived CDR1 and CDR2 are MNHEY and SMNVEV (reference sequence). V was clipped by 1 base and J by 6 bases, with 15 bases between them. The CDR3 DNA reads as TGTGCCAGCAGTTTATATTCGAGGGCCGCCAATGGCTACACCTTC. Translated, it gives CASSLYSRAANGYTF.

The V call is TRBV2, the J call TRBJ2-2; TRBD1 is a possible D gene (6 bases). CDR3 length: 16 residues. With 6 bases removed from V and 6 bases from J, the gap between germline ends came to 20 bases. Germline lookup yields CDR1 SNHLY and CDR2 FYNNEI. This chain's CDR3 is CASRATRGRGSGELFF. In nucleotides, the CDR3 is TGTGCCAGCAGGGCAACACGAGGAAGGGGGTCCGGGGAGCTGTTTTTT. The full variable domain, rest sourced from reference TRBV2 and TRBJ2-2, is EPEVTQTPSHQVTQMGQEVILRCVPISNHLYFYWYRQILGQKVEFLVSFYNNEISEKSEIFDDQFSVERPDGSNFTLKIRSTKLEDSAMYFCASRATRGRGSGELFFGEGSRLTVL.

The J gene is TRBJ1-1, the V gene TRBV6-5; D possibly corresponds to TRBD1 (6 bases). Germline V gene data show CDR1 as MNHEY and CDR2 as SVGAGI. This CDR3 contains 15 residues. The V gene lost 8 bases and the J gene lost 3 bases, with 19 bases spanning the gap. CDR3 nucleotides: TGTGCCAGCCTGCCTCACGTCACAGGGCACACTGAAGCTTTCTTT. Amino acid sequence: CASLPHVTGHTEAFF.